A single T cell receptor beta chain is shown here with its context. Its matching antigen is unknown. Generated by immunoSEQ multiplex PCR, the TCRdb table keeps only in-frame clones and is missing some. Of more than 70,000 clones in the sample, about nine tenths were seen once. This CDR3 spans 14 amino acids. Germline CDR1 is SGDLS and CDR2 is YYNGEE. Deletions cut 0 bases from V and 5 bases from J, with 11 bases between. This sample was included in a study of OX40 agonist ivuxolimab in advanced cancers. In the study overall: The treatment was a fully human IgG2 OX40 agonist, ivuxolimab. Each patient was given ivuxolimab into a vein every 2 weeks, at 0.01 to 10 mg/kg. Therapy given before enrollment (anti-PD-1, anti-PD-L1 or anti-CTLA-4) was allowed, and 40% had some.

Study-wide results and limits: The study found among the lowest clonal expansion in partial responders at 0.1-3.0 mg/kg.

This clonotype originated in an adult with an advanced solid tumor such as melanoma, head and neck, liver or kidney cancer. The V and J genes are TRBV9 and TRBJ1-1, with D possibly being TRBD1 (5 bases). The sequenced sample was CD4+ or CD8+ T cells sorted from blood, obtained in a trial of the OX40 agonist ivuxolimab. CDR3 residues: CASSVVGAATEAFF. In DNA form, the CDR3 reads TGTGCCAGCAGCGTAGTCGGGGCAGCAACTGAAGCTTTCTTT.